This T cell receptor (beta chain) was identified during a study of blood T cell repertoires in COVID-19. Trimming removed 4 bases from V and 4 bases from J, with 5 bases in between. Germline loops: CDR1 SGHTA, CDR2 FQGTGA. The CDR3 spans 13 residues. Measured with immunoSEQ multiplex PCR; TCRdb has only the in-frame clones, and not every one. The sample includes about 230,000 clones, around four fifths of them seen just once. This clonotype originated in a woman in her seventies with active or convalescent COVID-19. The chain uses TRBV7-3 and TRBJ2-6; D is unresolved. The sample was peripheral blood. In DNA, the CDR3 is TGTGCCAGCAGCTCCCCGGGGGCCAACGTCCTGACTTTC. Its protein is CASSSPGANVLTF. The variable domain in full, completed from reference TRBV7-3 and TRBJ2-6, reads GAGVSQTPSNKVTEKGKYVELRCDPISGHTALYWYRQSLGQGPEFLIYFQGTGAADDSGLPNDRFFAVRPEGSVSTLKIQRTERGDSAVYLCASSSPGANVLTFGAGSRLTVL.